The source of this T cell receptor beta chain is a study of shared clonotypes between healthy human individuals. The CDR3 length is 16 residues. Germline assignment: CDR1 SEHNR and CDR2 FQNEAQ (reference sequence). The V gene end was trimmed by 5 bases and the J gene end by 3 bases; junction bases not matched to a gene: 11. The authors divided CD4+ cells into CD45RA+ naive and CD45RA-negative memory subsets. Several immunoSEQ plates received, in even portions, the genomic DNA of each subset. Some clones are missing from TCRdb's copy, which holds only in-frame ones; the method was immunoSEQ multiplex PCR. The sample includes roughly 1.5 million clones, 98% of them seen just once.

The sample comprised naive CD4+ T cells sorted from blood. The subset was: CD45RA+ positively selected. The TCR comes from a man aged 30 to 45 in good health. The V gene is TRBV7-9, the J gene TRBJ2-7; 9 bases map to TRBD1. The chain's CDR3 is CASSKFGTGLNYEQYF. CDR3 nucleotides: TGTGCCAGCAGCAAATTCGGGACAGGGTTAAACTACGAGCAGTACTTC. Supplemented by reference TRBV7-9 and TRBJ2-7, the full variable domain reads DTGVSQNPRHKITKRGQNVTFRCDPISEHNRLYWYRQTLGQGPEFLTYFQNEAQLEKSRLLSDRFSAERPKGSFSTLEIQRTEQGDSAMYLCASSKFGTGLNYEQYFGPGTRLTVT.